The 17 T cell receptor beta chains reported below all come from one sample, sequenced in a study of blood T cell repertoires in COVID-19 (TCRdb year 2020). Library construction relied on the immunoSEQ multiplex PCR assay. TCRdb mirrors the immuneACCESS table, restricted to in-frame sequences. Some clones are absent from its copies; in checked studies, under half trace to an unresolved V gene, and the reason for the others is unknown. Across this sample there are under 300,000 clones, with over 80% seen only once. Clones ranked in the top ten supply roughly 2% of the sample. Sequencing used peripheral blood. Every receptor here comes from a man younger than 45 who had recovered from COVID-19.

The V and J genes are TRBV3-1 (or the pseudogene TRBV3-2) and TRBJ1-6; D gene ambiguous. In germline, CDR1 is LGHDT, CDR2 YNNKEL (reference sequence). V was cut by 4 bases and J by 8 bases, with 9 bases left in between. The CDR3 has 13 amino acids. CDR3 sequence (DNA): TGTGCCAGCAGCCCGCAAGAGCATTCACCCCTCCACTTT. Its protein product is CASSPQEHSPLHF.

The rearrangement uses TRBV19 and TRBJ1-3; D not certain. This CDR3 is 15 amino acids long. The germline V gene has CDR1 LNHDA and CDR2 SQIVND (reference sequence). Trimming cost V 3 bases and J 0 bases, with 9 bases left between them. CDR3 sequence (DNA): TGTGCCAGTAGTATTCGGCGGAACTCTGGAAACACCATATATTTT. Its protein is CASSIRRNSGNTIYF.

This chain uses TRBV5-6 with TRBJ1-2; 7 nucleotides align to TRBD1. The germline V gene encodes CDR1 SGHDT and CDR2 YYEEEE. V was clipped by 0 bases and J by 5 bases; unmatched bases: 4. CDR3 length equals 14 residues. The CDR3: CASSLGGQIYGYTF. CDR3 DNA sequence: TGTGCCAGCAGCTTGGGGGGACAGATTTATGGCTACACCTTC.

The chain uses TRBV5-6 and TRBJ2-1; perhaps TRBD1 as D (5 bases). This CDR3 contains 12 residues. Germline CDR1 reads SGHDT; CDR2 reads YYEEEE. With 4 bases removed from V and 8 bases from J, the gap between germline ends came to 10 bases. This chain's CDR3 is CASSVDIDEQFF. The DNA of the CDR3 is TGTGCCAGCAGCGTGGACATTGATGAGCAGTTCTTC.

The CDR3 here is CASSLKIDRGGYGYTF. DNA of the CDR3: TGCGCCAGCAGCCTCAAAATCGACAGGGGAGGGTATGGCTACACCTTC. The rearrangement links TRBV4-1 to TRBJ1-2; 8 positions agree with TRBD1. Germline CDR1 reads MGHRA; CDR2 reads YSYEKL. The CDR3 sequence is 16 residues long. The V gene end was trimmed by 4 bases and the J gene end by 5 bases; junction bases not matched to a gene: 12.

This clone was seen more than once but under ten times. This sequence joins TRBV6-6 and TRBJ1-1; D remains ambiguous. Trimming stripped 6 bases from V and 4 bases from J, with 15 bases between. Germline assignment: CDR1 MNHNY and CDR2 SVGAGI (reference sequence). The CDR3 loop spans 14 amino acids. The CDR3 is CASRYRDMGTEAFF. The CDR3 nucleotides are TGTGCCAGCAGATACCGGGATATGGGCACTGAAGCTTTCTTT.

The chain carries TRBV18 and TRBJ2-2; possibly TRBD1 for D (5 bases). Germline V CDR1 and CDR2: KGHSH, LQKENI. There are 17 residues in the CDR3. V lost 3 bases, J lost 2 bases, and 16 bases lay in between. The CDR3 loop reads CASSPYIQGVNTGELFF. The CDR3 DNA reads as TGTGCCAGCTCACCGTACATCCAGGGTGTTAACACCGGGGAGCTGTTTTTT.

The chain employs TRBV19 and TRBJ1-2; D is unresolved. The V end was cut by 5 bases, the J end by 4 bases, with 8 bases between. Germline CDR1 is LNHDA and CDR2 is SQIVND (reference sequence). The length of the CDR3 is 12 residues. The CDR3 DNA reads TGTGCCAGTAGTCCCGGGTCCTATGGCTACACCTTC. This codes for CASSPGSYGYTF.

This chain links TRBV2 with TRBJ2-1, with 11 bases that match TRBD2. Germline V lookup: CDR1 SNHLY, CDR2 FYNNEI. This CDR3 spans 16 amino acids. The J segment lost 4 bases and the V segment lost 1 base, leaving 3 bases of the junction unmatched. The CDR3 here is CASSEVGLAAYNEQFF. CDR3 bases: TGTGCCAGCAGTGAAGTGGGACTAGCGGCTTACAATGAGCAGTTCTTC.

The chain links TRBV5-1 to TRBJ2-6; a weak D match, TRBD2 (5 bases). The CDR3 loop spans 14 amino acids. The germline CDR1 and CDR2 sequences are SGHRS and YFSETQ. The V end was cut by 4 bases, the J end by 3 bases, with 8 bases between. Here the CDR3 reads CASSLDYGANVLTF. The CDR3 DNA is TGCGCCAGCAGCCTTGACTATGGGGCCAACGTCCTGACTTTC.

This sequence joins TRBV5-1 and TRBJ1-4; the D is unclear. The CDR3 extends over 12 amino acids. Germline V gives CDR1 SGHRS, CDR2 YFSETQ. V lost 4 bases and J lost 6, with 7 bases in between. The CDR3 coding sequence is TGCGCCAGCAGCGCGGGAGATGAAAAACTGTTTTTT. Translation gives CASSAGDEKLFF.

The chain couples TRBV5-1 to TRBJ2-3; 9 bases fit TRBD1. This CDR3 has 16 amino acids. Germline trimming cut 3 bases from V and 6 bases from J; bases unmatched to any gene: 11. Germline lookup yields CDR1 SGHRS and CDR2 YFSETQ. The CDR3 DNA is TGCGCCAGCAGCTCCCAACCGGGACAGGGTTTGGATACGCAGTATTTT. This gives the protein CASSSQPGQGLDTQYF. Full variable domain (outside the CDR3, taken from reference TRBV5-1 and TRBJ2-3): KAGVTQTPRYLIKTRGQQVTLSCSPISGHRSVSWYQQTPGQGLQFLFEYFSETQRNKGNFPGRFSGRQFSNSRSEMNVSTLELGDSALYLCASSSQPGQGLDTQYFGPGTRLTVL.

The CDR3: CASSSHRVSATDTQYF. The DNA of the CDR3 is TGTGCCAGCAGTTCCCACAGGGTCAGTGCTACAGATACGCAGTATTTT. The genes are TRBV27 and TRBJ2-3; D perhaps matches TRBD1 (6 bases). The V end was cut by 4 bases, the J end by 3 bases, with 17 bases between. This CDR3 region has 16 residues. Germline V lookup: CDR1 MNHEY, CDR2 SMNVEV (reference sequence).

The chain recombines TRBV18 with TRBJ2-3; no definite D call. V lost 5 bases to trimming and J lost 0 bases, with 3 bases between them. Germline CDR1 KGHSH, CDR2 LQKENI. The CDR3 is made up of 12 amino acids. The CDR3 loop reads CASSTSTDTQYF. The CDR3 DNA is TGTGCCAGCTCAACTAGCACAGATACGCAGTATTTT.

This rearrangement joins TRBV7-2 to TRBJ2-3; possibly TRBD1 for D (6 bases). The V gene lost 1 base and the J gene lost 7 bases, with 21 bases spanning the gap. Per the germline V gene, CDR1 is SGHTA and CDR2 is FQGNSA. The CDR3 consists of 17 residues. CDR3 loop: CASSLEPRTVVPHTQYF. The CDR3 coding sequence is TGTGCCAGCAGCTTAGAGCCCCGGACAGTGGTCCCCCATACGCAGTATTTT.

This clone was detected many times. The gene calls are TRBV7-2 and TRBJ1-5; 7 nucleotides agree with TRBD1. V lost 8 bases to trimming and J lost 0 bases; unmatched junction nucleotides: 10. The CDR3 covers 16 residues. Looked up from germline, CDR1 is SGHTA and CDR2 is FQGNSA. CDR3 residues: CASGCDRENSNQPQHF. As DNA, the CDR3 is TGTGCCAGCGGGTGTGACAGGGAAAATAGCAATCAGCCCCAGCATTTT. Looking up the rest from reference TRBV7-2 and TRBJ1-5 gives the full variable domain: GAGVSQSPSNKVTEKGKDVELRCDPISGHTALYWYRQSLGQGLEFLIYFQGNSAPDKSGLPSDRFSAERTGGSVSTLTIQRTQQEDSAVYLCASGCDRENSNQPQHFGDGTRLSIL.

The chain has TRBV12-1 and TRBJ2-2; TRBD2 is the table's D call and was not checked against the DNA. TRBV12-1 is reported as a pseudogene. This CDR3 contains 13 residues. The CDR3 loop is CASPLALAGELFF. For the CDR3, the DNA is TGTGCCAGCCCGTTAGCCTTGGCCGGGGAGCTGTTTTTT.